Listed below are T cell receptor beta chains from one sample, sequenced in a study of shared clonotypes between healthy human individuals. This table comes from immunoSEQ multiplex PCR, and its TCRdb copy is limited to in-frame clones, with some not included. The sample consists of approximately 2.5 million clones, approximately 90% of them appearing once. The sequencing sample was made of naive CD4+ T cells sorted from blood. Source of these receptors: a man in his late teens or twenties in good health. Each CDR3 is given with its conserved first and last residue. Each record gives: V gene, J gene, D gene, CDR3 protein. A D gene is named only where the DNA matches it firmly.

v_call: TRBV27; j_call: TRBJ1-6; d_call: -; cdr3_aa: CASSSSSYNSPLHF
v_call: TRBV10-3; j_call: TRBJ1-5; d_call: -; cdr3_aa: CAISESEGIGQPQHF
v_call: TRBV28; j_call: TRBJ2-7; d_call: -; cdr3_aa: CASSRIPGGRYEQYF
v_call: TRBV5-1; j_call: TRBJ2-5; d_call: -; cdr3_aa: CASSLAGGETQYF
v_call: TRBV7-2; j_call: TRBJ1-1; d_call: -; cdr3_aa: CASSLTFLYSGNTEAFF
v_call: TRBV30; j_call: TRBJ2-7; d_call: -; cdr3_aa: CAWSVRRASYEQYF
v_call: TRBV9; j_call: TRBJ2-2; d_call: TRBD2; cdr3_aa: CASSRGGTGELFF
v_call: TRBV11-2; j_call: TRBJ2-3; d_call: TRBD2; cdr3_aa: CASSSLAGLTDTQYF
v_call: TRBV4-1; j_call: TRBJ1-1; d_call: TRBD1; cdr3_aa: CASSHGRGRNTEAFF
v_call: TRBV11-3; j_call: TRBJ1-5; d_call: -; cdr3_aa: CASSLDKGTLFSNQPQHF
v_call: TRBV14; j_call: TRBJ2-2; d_call: -; cdr3_aa: CASSHGPYQSSGELFF
v_call: TRBV5-5; j_call: TRBJ1-1; d_call: TRBD1; cdr3_aa: CASSYGQGVVNTEAFF
v_call: TRBV9; j_call: TRBJ1-5; d_call: -; cdr3_aa: CASSPSGNNQPQHF
v_call: TRBV4-2; j_call: TRBJ1-4; d_call: TRBD1; cdr3_aa: CASSQGPGGNSEKLFF
v_call: TRBV4-1; j_call: TRBJ1-6; d_call: TRBD1; cdr3_aa: CASSQEGDRANSPLHF
v_call: TRBV10-3; j_call: TRBJ2-5; d_call: TRBD2; cdr3_aa: CAISSTSGGTQETQYF
v_call: TRBV7-9; j_call: TRBJ1-1; d_call: TRBD1; cdr3_aa: CASSFGQADTEAFF
v_call: TRBV2; j_call: TRBJ1-1; d_call: -; cdr3_aa: CASTRTGNPSGAFF
v_call: TRBV12-5; j_call: TRBJ2-3; d_call: -; cdr3_aa: CASGRTGTDTQYF
v_call: TRBV29-1; j_call: TRBJ2-7; d_call: TRBD1; cdr3_aa: CSVRGTGSGEQYF
v_call: TRBV14; j_call: TRBJ2-1; d_call: TRBD2; cdr3_aa: CASSQGVASGRGRDEQFF
v_call: TRBV18; j_call: TRBJ2-7; d_call: TRBD2; cdr3_aa: CASSPVAGAEQYF
v_call: TRBV29-1; j_call: TRBJ2-5; d_call: TRBD2; cdr3_aa: CSVSAGGMETQYF
v_call: TRBV10-2; j_call: TRBJ2-5; d_call: -; cdr3_aa: CASRPLPKTAQETQYF
v_call: TRBV6-6; j_call: TRBJ1-6; d_call: -; cdr3_aa: CASSYGQNNSPLHF
v_call: TRBV10-3; j_call: TRBJ2-7; d_call: -; cdr3_aa: CAIAGGGLTGYEQYF
v_call: TRBV6-5; j_call: TRBJ1-1; d_call: -; cdr3_aa: CASSYSTSGSGTEAFF
v_call: TRBV29-1; j_call: TRBJ2-7; d_call: TRBD1; cdr3_aa: CSTLNHGDRGANTYEQYF
v_call: TRBV28; j_call: TRBJ1-4; d_call: -; cdr3_aa: CASSLYVEKLFF
v_call: TRBV7-2; j_call: TRBJ1-4; d_call: -; cdr3_aa: CASSLAGISEKLFF
v_call: TRBV5-1; j_call: TRBJ2-5; d_call: -; cdr3_aa: CASSLVTQETQYF
v_call: TRBV29-1; j_call: TRBJ2-2; d_call: -; cdr3_aa: CSVVVPNTGELFF
v_call: TRBV30; j_call: TRBJ2-2; d_call: -; cdr3_aa: CAWNAGGELFF
v_call: TRBV9; j_call: TRBJ1-5; d_call: -; cdr3_aa: CASSVGGSNQPQHF
v_call: TRBV28; j_call: TRBJ1-4; d_call: -; cdr3_aa: CASRLDSYNEKLFF
v_call: TRBV7-9; j_call: TRBJ1-1; d_call: -; cdr3_aa: CASSFRTENTEAFF
v_call: TRBV19; j_call: TRBJ2-5; d_call: -; cdr3_aa: CASSTRGETQYF
v_call: TRBV6-1; j_call: TRBJ2-5; d_call: -; cdr3_aa: CASSEGGLKGETQYF
v_call: TRBV6-1; j_call: TRBJ2-5; d_call: -; cdr3_aa: CASSAATQETQYF
v_call: TRBV7-3; j_call: TRBJ2-6; d_call: -; cdr3_aa: CASSLWGAGLSSGANVLTF
v_call: TRBV27; j_call: TRBJ2-5; d_call: -; cdr3_aa: CASSSARDYQETQYF
v_call: TRBV27; j_call: TRBJ2-7; d_call: TRBD2; cdr3_aa: CASSRGPGLDALEQYF
v_call: TRBV28; j_call: TRBJ1-5; d_call: -; cdr3_aa: CASSLLTGGNQPQHF
v_call: TRBV9; j_call: TRBJ2-1; d_call: TRBD2; cdr3_aa: CASSVAASGGLGEQFF
v_call: TRBV6-1; j_call: -; d_call: -; cdr3_aa: CASGGWDSYEQYF
v_call: TRBV7-7; j_call: TRBJ2-2; d_call: -; cdr3_aa: CASSQSEGLGTGELFF
v_call: TRBV5-8; j_call: TRBJ1-1; d_call: -; cdr3_aa: CASSLWPGGGTEAFF
v_call: TRBV5-1; j_call: TRBJ1-2; d_call: -; cdr3_aa: CASSRLETENYGYTF
v_call: TRBV9; j_call: TRBJ2-3; d_call: -; cdr3_aa: CASTRSGGPQDTQYF
v_call: TRBV18; j_call: TRBJ2-1; d_call: -; cdr3_aa: CASSPSRGVNEQFF
v_call: TRBV5-1; j_call: TRBJ2-7; d_call: -; cdr3_aa: CASSPDGESSYEQYF
v_call: TRBV11-2; j_call: TRBJ1-2; d_call: -; cdr3_aa: CASSLGTLGKGTYGYTF
v_call: TRBV10-3; j_call: TRBJ1-4; d_call: TRBD1; cdr3_aa: CATRQGANEKLFF
v_call: TRBV29-1; j_call: TRBJ1-1; d_call: TRBD1; cdr3_aa: CSVEVPGGYTEAFF
v_call: TRBV18; j_call: TRBJ2-7; d_call: -; cdr3_aa: CASSHSPGGYEQYF
v_call: TRBV30; j_call: TRBJ2-5; d_call: TRBD2; cdr3_aa: CAWSVGLAGEETQYF
v_call: TRBV11-2; j_call: TRBJ2-7; d_call: -; cdr3_aa: CASSPDQGFHEQYF
v_call: TRBV21-1; j_call: TRBJ1-5; d_call: -; cdr3_aa: CASRITGGNQPQHF